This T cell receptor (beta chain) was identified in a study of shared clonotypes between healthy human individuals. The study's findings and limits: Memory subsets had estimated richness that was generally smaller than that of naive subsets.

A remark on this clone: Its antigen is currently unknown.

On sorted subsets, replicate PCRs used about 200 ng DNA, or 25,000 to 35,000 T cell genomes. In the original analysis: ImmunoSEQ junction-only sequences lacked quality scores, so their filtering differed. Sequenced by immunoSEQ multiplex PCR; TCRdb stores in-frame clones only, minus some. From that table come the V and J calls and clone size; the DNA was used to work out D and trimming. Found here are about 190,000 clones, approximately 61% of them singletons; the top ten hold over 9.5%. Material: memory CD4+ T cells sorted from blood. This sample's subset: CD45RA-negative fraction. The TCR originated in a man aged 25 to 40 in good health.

The CDR3 nucleotides are TGCGCCAGCAGCTTGACAGGGGCGGACACCGGGGAGCTGTTTTTT. It specifies CASSLTGADTGELFF. V and J are TRBV5-1 and TRBJ2-2, with 7 bases that match TRBD1. J was trimmed by 3 bases and V by 1 base; bases with no gene match: 3. The CDR3 extends over 15 amino acids. Germline-derived CDR1 and CDR2 are SGHRS and YFSETQ.